This T cell receptor (beta chain) appears in the sequencing data of a study of cytomegalovirus exposure and HLA in healthy donors. Findings and limits, study-wide: Later analysis identified around 15,000 TCR beta sequences associated with HLA alleles, using a false discovery rate threshold of 0.05. Reportedly, TCR beta sequences accurately predicted HLA-A and HLA-B alleles in most subjects. The study put 150 or so TCR beta chains on its list as cytomegalovirus-associated.

Of note for this clone: Antigen unknown.

The primer mix had 60 Vbeta and 13 Jbeta primers. Clones were read by immunoSEQ multiplex PCR, and TCRdb kept only the in-frame ones, dropping some. Of under 200,000 clones listed, over 70% are singletons. Germline-derived CDR1 and CDR2 are SNHLY and FYNNEI. V was trimmed by 8 bases and J by 6 bases, leaving 19 bases between them. The CDR3 has 14 residues. Sequenced: PBMCs. V and J are TRBV2 and TRBJ1-1; the D is unclear. This TCR derives from a man younger than 35 in good health and CMV-seropositive. The CDR3 region is CASCKADRWAEAFF. In DNA, the CDR3 is TGTGCCAGCTGCAAAGCGGACCGGTGGGCTGAAGCTTTCTTT.